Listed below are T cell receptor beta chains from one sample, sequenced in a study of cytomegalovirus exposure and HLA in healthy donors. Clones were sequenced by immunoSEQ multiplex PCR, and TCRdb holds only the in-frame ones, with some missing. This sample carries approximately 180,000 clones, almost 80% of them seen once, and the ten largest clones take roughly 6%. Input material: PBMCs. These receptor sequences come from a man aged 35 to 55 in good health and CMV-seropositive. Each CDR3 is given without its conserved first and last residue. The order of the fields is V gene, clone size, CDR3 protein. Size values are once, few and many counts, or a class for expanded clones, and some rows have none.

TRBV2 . ASNRGNNQPQH
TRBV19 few ASSGRGPGNTIY
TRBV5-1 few ASSPSGIPFETQY
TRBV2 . ASSRGWGNQPQH
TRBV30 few AWSWTSKETQY
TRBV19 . ASSRSNSGNTIY
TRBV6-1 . ASWNRDTKNIQY
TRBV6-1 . ASSEMTSGYEQY
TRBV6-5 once ASSSNRGEAF
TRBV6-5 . ASSLDRFGGYT
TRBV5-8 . ASSYLSGRRGETQY
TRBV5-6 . ASSRTGEVNTGELF